The rows below give T cell receptor beta chains drawn from one sample of a study of Graves' ophthalmopathy and Graves' hyperthyroidism. TCRdb re-called the multiplex PCR reads with MiXCR, one entry per CDR3 protein. The data show about 620,000 distinct CDR3 sequences, around a fifth seen once. Sequenced material: peripheral blood. These receptors originate from a woman aged 18-30 years with stable Graves' hyperthyroidism. Some clones in this sample may be carry-over from other donors' samples. CDR3s include the opening cysteine and the closing phenylalanine or tryptophan. The D gene is left open where the match is weak. Where a row states a size, it is once, few, many or the class of an expanded clone; other rows omit it.

d_call	clone_size	v_call	j_call	cdr3_aa	cdr3_nt
TRBD1	few	TRBV9	TRBJ2-5	CASSAGQGEWETQYF	TGTGCCAGCAGCGCAGGACAGGGGGAATGGGAGACCCAGTACTTC
NA	few	TRBV6-1	TRBJ1-1	CASSDGEENTEAFF	TGTGCCAGCAGTGATGGGGAGGAGAACACTGAAGCTTTCTTT
NA	NA	TRBV30	TRBJ2-5	CAWRQNQETQYF	TGTGCCTGGAGACAGAATCAAGAGACCCAGTACTTC
TRBD1	many	TRBV11-2	TRBJ1-1	CASSHYLGQGTEAFF	TGTGCCAGCAGCCACTACCTCGGACAGGGCACTGAAGCTTTCTTT
NA	many	TRBV6-1	TRBJ1-2	CASSERAFNYGYTF	TGTGCCAGCAGTGAACGGGCTTTTAACTATGGCTACACCTTC
NA	many	TRBV28	TRBJ1-2	CASSLPLTGLDSYTF	TGTGCCAGCAGTTTACCCCTAACAGGGTTAGATAGCTACACCTTC
NA	many	TRBV19	TRBJ1-5	CASSSGVSNQPQHF	TGTGCCAGTAGTAGCGGGGTTAGCAATCAGCCCCAGCATTTT
NA	many	TRBV20-1	TRBJ1-5	CSASLQGRDQPQHF	TGCAGTGCTAGCCTTCAGGGTCGGGATCAGCCCCAGCATTTT
NA	NA	TRBV12-3/TRBV12-4	TRBJ2-5	CASSLASEPQYF	TGTGCCAGCAGTTTAGCGTCCGAGCCCCAGTACTTC
NA	NA	TRBV5-1	TRBJ2-5	CASSLGGGLYQETQYF	TGCGCCAGCAGCTTAGGCGGGGGCTTGTACCAAGAGACCCAGTACTTC
TRBD2	NA	TRBV6-5	TRBJ2-2	CASSYKAGVTGELFF	TGTGCCAGCAGTTACAAAGCGGGAGTTACCGGGGAGCTGTTTTTT
NA	many	TRBV5-1	TRBJ2-7	CASSLGSTRYEQYF	TGCGCCAGCAGCTTGGGATCAACTCGCTACGAGCAGTACTTC
NA	NA	TRBV12-3/TRBV12-4	TRBJ2-2	CASSSDTVGARTGELFF	TGTGCCAGCAGTTCGGATACCGTGGGGGCGCGGACCGGGGAGCTGTTTTTT
TRBD1	many	TRBV28	TRBJ2-7	CASRRGQRIMSSYEQYF	TGTGCCAGCAGAAGGGGACAGAGAATAATGAGCTCCTACGAGCAGTACTTC
TRBD2	few	TRBV7-8	TRBJ2-7	CASSLLRQTGGGNSYEQYF	TGTGCCAGCAGCTTACTTCGTCAGACGGGGGGAGGGAACTCCTACGAGCAGTACTTC
NA	NA	TRBV20-1	TRBJ1-2	CSARGRRANYGYTF	TGCAGTGCTAGAGGTCGCAGGGCGAACTATGGCTACACCTTC
NA	few	TRBV28	TRBJ1-1	CASSFFDREAFF	TGTGCCAGCAGTTTTTTTGACAGGGAAGCTTTCTTT
NA	few	TRBV15	TRBJ1-1	CATTSSRSGGTEAFF	TGTGCCACCACCTCCTCCAGGTCCGGGGGCACTGAAGCTTTCTTT
TRBD1	many	TRBV28	TRBJ1-5	CATASPGQKWGNQPQHF	TGTGCCACCGCTAGCCCGGGACAGAAATGGGGCAATCAGCCCCAGCATTTT
TRBD1	many	TRBV6-5	TRBJ1-5	CASSYPPRDRGDQPQHF	TGTGCCAGCAGTTACCCTCCCCGGGACAGGGGCGATCAGCCCCAGCATTTT
TRBD2	NA	TRBV12-3/TRBV12-4	TRBJ2-2	CASTGLASNTGELFF	TGTGCCAGCACCGGACTAGCGAGTAACACCGGGGAGCTGTTTTTT
NA	many	TRBV12-3/TRBV12-4	TRBJ1-2	CASRRTEDYGYTF	TGTGCCAGCAGGAGAACGGAGGACTATGGCTACACCTTC
NA	many	TRBV20-1	TRBJ1-2	CSARGTDSSPTYGYTF	TGCAGTGCTAGGGGTACAGACTCGAGTCCCACATATGGCTACACCTTC
NA	NA	TRBV15	TRBJ2-7	CATSRGTDSYEQYF	TGTGCCACCAGCAGAGGCACAGACTCCTACGAGCAGTACTTC
NA	NA	TRBV12-3/TRBV12-4	TRBJ1-1	CASSSGITEAFF	TGTGCCAGCAGTTCTGGGATAACTGAAGCTTTCTTT
NA	many	TRBV6-5	TRBJ2-6	CASSLEGSRANVLTF	TGTGCCAGCAGTTTAGAGGGAAGTAGGGCCAACGTCCTGACTTTC
TRBD1	NA	TRBV5-1	TRBJ1-1	CASSFAPGQGENTEAFF	TGCGCCAGCAGCTTCGCTCCGGGACAGGGAGAAAACACTGAAGCTTTCTTT
NA	NA	TRBV3-1	TRBJ2-7	CASSQDGTVSSYEQYF	TGTGCCAGCAGCCAAGATGGGACGGTTAGCTCCTACGAGCAGTACTTC
NA	many	TRBV5-1	TRBJ1-1	CASSLRDTYPHTEAFF	TGCGCCAGCAGCCTCCGGGACACCTACCCCCACACTGAAGCTTTCTTT
NA	few	TRBV5-6	TRBJ1-2	CASSSLPSGTRNYGYTF	TGTGCCAGCAGCTCGCTCCCGTCCGGGACACGGAACTATGGCTACACCTTC
TRBD1	many	TRBV7-2	TRBJ2-7	CASSLRAPPGQIYEQYF	TGTGCCAGCAGCTTGCGAGCACCCCCGGGACAGATCTACGAGCAGTACTTC
NA	many	TRBV15	TRBJ1-5	CATSSDSPASNQPQHF	TGTGCCACCAGCAGCGACAGCCCCGCTAGCAATCAGCCCCAGCATTTT
TRBD2	few	TRBV27	TRBJ2-7	CARQPGLADRYEQYF	TGTGCCAGGCAACCGGGACTAGCGGACAGATACGAGCAGTACTTC
NA	many	TRBV20-1	TRBJ2-5	CSAYQQIGGETQYF	TGCAGTGCTTACCAACAGATCGGAGGAGAGACCCAGTACTTC
NA	many	TRBV7-2	TRBJ2-5	CASSLEAGRETQYF	TGTGCCAGCAGCTTAGAAGCAGGGCGAGAGACCCAGTACTTC
TRBD1	many	TRBV5-1	TRBJ1-6	CASSPGTGGNSPLHF	TGCGCCAGCAGCCCAGGGACAGGGGGAAATTCACCCCTCCACTTT
NA	NA	TRBV15	TRBJ2-6	CATSNIRSGANVLTF	TGTGCCACCAGCAACATCCGCTCTGGGGCCAACGTCCTGACTTTC
NA	many	TRBV12-3/TRBV12-4	TRBJ1-1	CASSLVGANTEAFF	TGTGCCAGCAGTTTAGTAGGCGCGAACACTGAAGCTTTCTTT
NA	NA	TRBV7-8	TRBJ2-4	CASSLTGMAKNIQYF	TGTGCCAGCAGCCTAACAGGGATGGCCAAAAACATTCAGTACTTC
NA	many	TRBV10-3	TRBJ1-5	CAISDSGGHSNQPQHF	TGTGCCATCAGTGACTCGGGGGGGCATAGCAATCAGCCCCAGCATTTT